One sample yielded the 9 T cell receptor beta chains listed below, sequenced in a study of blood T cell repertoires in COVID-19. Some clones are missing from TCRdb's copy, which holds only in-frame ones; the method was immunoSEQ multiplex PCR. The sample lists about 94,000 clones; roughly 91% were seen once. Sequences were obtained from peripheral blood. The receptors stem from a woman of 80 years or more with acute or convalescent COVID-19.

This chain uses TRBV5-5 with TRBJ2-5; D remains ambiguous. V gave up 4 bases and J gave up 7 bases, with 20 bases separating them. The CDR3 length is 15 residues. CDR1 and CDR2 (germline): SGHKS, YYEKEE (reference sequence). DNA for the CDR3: TGTGCCAGCAGCGCCACGGCTAGTAACTTGGCGACCCAGTACTTC. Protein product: CASSATASNLATQYF.

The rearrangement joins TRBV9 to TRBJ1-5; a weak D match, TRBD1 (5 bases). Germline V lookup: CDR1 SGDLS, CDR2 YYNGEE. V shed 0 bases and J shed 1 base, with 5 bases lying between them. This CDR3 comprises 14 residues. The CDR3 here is CASSVGGSNQPQHF. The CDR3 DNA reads TGTGCCAGCAGCGTAGGGGGCAGCAATCAGCCCCAGCATTTT.

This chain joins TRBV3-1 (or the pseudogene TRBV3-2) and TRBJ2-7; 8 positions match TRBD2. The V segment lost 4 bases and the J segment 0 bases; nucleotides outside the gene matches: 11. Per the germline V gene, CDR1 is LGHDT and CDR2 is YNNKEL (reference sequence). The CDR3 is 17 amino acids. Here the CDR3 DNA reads TGTGCCAGCAGCCCCCGTCCCATAGCGGGGATCTCCTACGAGCAGTACTTC. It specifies CASSPRPIAGISYEQYF.

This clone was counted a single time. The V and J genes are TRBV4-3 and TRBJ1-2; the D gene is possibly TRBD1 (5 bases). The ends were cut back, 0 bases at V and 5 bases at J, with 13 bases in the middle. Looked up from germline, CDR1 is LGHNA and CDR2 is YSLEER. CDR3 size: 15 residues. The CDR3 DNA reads TGCGCCAGCAGCCAAGAACCAGGGAACTTTTATGGCTACACCTTC. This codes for CASSQEPGNFYGYTF.

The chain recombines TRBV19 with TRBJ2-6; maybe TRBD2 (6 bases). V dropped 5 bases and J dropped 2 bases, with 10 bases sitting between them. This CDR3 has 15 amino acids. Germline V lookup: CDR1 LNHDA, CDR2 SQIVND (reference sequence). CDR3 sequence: CASSPGRTGANVLTF. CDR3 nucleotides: TGTGCCAGTAGTCCAGGGAGGACTGGGGCCAACGTCCTGACTTTC.

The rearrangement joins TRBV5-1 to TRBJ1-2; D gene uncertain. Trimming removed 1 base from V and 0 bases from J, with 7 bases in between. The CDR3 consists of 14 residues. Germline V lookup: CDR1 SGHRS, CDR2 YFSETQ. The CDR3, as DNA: TGCGCCAGCAGCTTGACAAAAGCTAACTATGGCTACACCTTC. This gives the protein CASSLTKANYGYTF.

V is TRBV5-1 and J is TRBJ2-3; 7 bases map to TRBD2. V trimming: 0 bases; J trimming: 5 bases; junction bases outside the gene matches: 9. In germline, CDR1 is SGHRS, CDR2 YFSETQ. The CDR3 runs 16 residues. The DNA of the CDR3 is TGCGCCAGCAGCTTGGTTCGCGGGGGAGGAGGAGATACGCAGTATTTT. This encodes CASSLVRGGGGDTQYF. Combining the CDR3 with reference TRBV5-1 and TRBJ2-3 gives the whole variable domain KAGVTQTPRYLIKTRGQQVTLSCSPISGHRSVSWYQQTPGQGLQFLFEYFSETQRNKGNFPGRFSGRQFSNSRSEMNVSTLELGDSALYLCASSLVRGGGGDTQYFGPGTRLTVL.

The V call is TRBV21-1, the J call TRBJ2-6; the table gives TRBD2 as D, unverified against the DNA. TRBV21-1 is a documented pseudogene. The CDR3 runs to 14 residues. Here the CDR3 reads CASPVSSGANVLTF. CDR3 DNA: TGTGCCAGCCCCGTCTCCTCGGGGGCCAACGTCCTGACTTTC.

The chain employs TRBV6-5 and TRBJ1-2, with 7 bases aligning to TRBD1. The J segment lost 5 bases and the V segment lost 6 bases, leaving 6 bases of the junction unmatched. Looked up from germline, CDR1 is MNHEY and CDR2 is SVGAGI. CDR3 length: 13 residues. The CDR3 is CASREGQSYGYTF. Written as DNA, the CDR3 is TGTGCCAGCAGGGAGGGACAGTCGTATGGCTACACCTTC.